This TCR beta chain was sequenced in a study of T cells in women clearing cervical HPV infection. Comment on this clone: What it binds is not known. The read falls 3 residues short of the CDR3 end, and the missing part is taken from the germline J gene.

Findings and caveats of the study: Controls had more TRBV6-7 (0.16%) than cases (approximately 0.11%).

Per germline, CDR1 SGHNT and CDR2 YYREEE (reference sequence). The CDR3 is 13 amino acids. Profiling relied on immunoSEQ multiplex PCR, and the TCRdb table lists in-frame clones only, not all of them. The table lists about 28,000 clones. The source is a woman between 18 and 70 years old with a cervical HPV16 infection that either progressed to CIN3+ or cleared (not recorded which). The specimen was blood buffy coat. The rearrangement uses TRBV5-4 and TRBJ2-2; TRBD1 aligns across 7 bases. The DNA read from the CDR3 is TGTTCCACCGGGACAGCCAACACCGGGGAG. This translates into CSTGTANTGE. The full CDR3 is CSTGTANTGELFF.